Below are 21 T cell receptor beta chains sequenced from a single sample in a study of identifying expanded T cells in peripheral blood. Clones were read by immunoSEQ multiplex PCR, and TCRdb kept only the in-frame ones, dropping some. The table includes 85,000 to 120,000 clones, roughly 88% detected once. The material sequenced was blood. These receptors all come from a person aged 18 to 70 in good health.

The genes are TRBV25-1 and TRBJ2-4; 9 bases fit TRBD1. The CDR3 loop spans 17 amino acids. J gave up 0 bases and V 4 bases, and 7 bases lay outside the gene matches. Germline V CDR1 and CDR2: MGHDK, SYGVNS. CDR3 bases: TGTGCCAGCAGTGTCCCCGGGACAGGGCTAGCCAAAAACATTCAGTACTTC. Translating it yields CASSVPGTGLAKNIQYF.

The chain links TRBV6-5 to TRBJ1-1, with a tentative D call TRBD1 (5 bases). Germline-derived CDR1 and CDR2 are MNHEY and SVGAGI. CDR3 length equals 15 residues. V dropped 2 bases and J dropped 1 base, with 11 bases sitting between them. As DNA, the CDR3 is TGTGCCAGCAGTTACAATTGGCAGGGGAACACTGAAGCTTTCTTT. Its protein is CASSYNWQGNTEAFF.

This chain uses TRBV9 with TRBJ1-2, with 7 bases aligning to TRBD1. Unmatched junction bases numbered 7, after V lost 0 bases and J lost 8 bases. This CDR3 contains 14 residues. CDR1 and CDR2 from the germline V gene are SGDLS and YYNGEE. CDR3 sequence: CASSVVAGGNGYTF. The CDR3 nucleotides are TGTGCCAGCAGCGTAGTGGCAGGGGGAAACGGCTACACCTTC.

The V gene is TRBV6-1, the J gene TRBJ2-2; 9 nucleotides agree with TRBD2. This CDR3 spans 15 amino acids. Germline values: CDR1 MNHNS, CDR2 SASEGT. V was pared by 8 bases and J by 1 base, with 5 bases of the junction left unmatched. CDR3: CASQSGGLNTGELFF. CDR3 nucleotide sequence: TGTGCCAGCCAGAGCGGGGGGTTGAACACCGGGGAGCTGTTTTTT.

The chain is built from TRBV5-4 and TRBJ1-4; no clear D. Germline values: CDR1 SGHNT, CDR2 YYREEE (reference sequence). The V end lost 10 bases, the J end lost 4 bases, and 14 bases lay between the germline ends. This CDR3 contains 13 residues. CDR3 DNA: TGTGCCGGCGCAGACGGAGGTAATGAAAAACTGTTTTTT. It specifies CAGADGGNEKLFF. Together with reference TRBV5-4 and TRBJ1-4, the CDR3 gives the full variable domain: ETGVTQSPTHLIKTRGQQVTLRCSSQSGHNTVSWYQQALGQGPQFIFQYYREEENGRGNFPPRFSGLQFPNYSSELNVNALELDDSALYLCAGADGGNEKLFFGSGTQLSVL.

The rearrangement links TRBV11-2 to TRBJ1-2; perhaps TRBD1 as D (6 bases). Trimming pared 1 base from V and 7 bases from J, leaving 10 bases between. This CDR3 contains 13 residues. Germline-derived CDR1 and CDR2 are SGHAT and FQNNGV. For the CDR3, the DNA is TGTGCCAGCAGCTTAGTAGGGGGTAGTGGCTACACCTTC. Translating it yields CASSLVGGSGYTF.

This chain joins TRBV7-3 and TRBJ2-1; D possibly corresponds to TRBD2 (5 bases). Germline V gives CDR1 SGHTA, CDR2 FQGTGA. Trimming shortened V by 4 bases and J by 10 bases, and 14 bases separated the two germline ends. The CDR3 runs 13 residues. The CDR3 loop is CASSYGNGEEQFF. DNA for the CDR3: TGTGCCAGCAGCTACGGCAATGGGGAGGAGCAGTTCTTC.

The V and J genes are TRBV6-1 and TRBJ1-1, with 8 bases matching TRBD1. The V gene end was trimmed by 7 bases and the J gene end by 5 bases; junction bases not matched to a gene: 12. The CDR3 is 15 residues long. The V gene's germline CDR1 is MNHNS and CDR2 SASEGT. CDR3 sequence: CASTQTWTGRTEAFF. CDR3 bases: TGTGCCAGCACCCAGACTTGGACAGGGAGGACTGAAGCTTTCTTT.

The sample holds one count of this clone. The CDR3 reads CASSLGQGFSTDTQYF. As DNA, the CDR3 is TGCGCCAGCAGCTTGGGACAGGGATTTAGCACAGATACGCAGTATTTT. The V call is TRBV5-1, the J call TRBJ2-3; 7 bases align to TRBD1. Trimming cost V 0 bases and J 0 bases; bases outside gene matches: 4. CDR3 length: 16 residues. From germline, CDR1 is SGHRS and CDR2 YFSETQ.

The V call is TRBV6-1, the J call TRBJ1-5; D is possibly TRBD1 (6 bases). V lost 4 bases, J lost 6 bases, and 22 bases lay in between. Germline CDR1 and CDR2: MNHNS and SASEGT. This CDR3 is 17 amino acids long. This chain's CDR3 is CASSGTITQGWSQPQHF. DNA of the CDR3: TGTGCCAGCAGTGGAACTATAACACAGGGCTGGAGTCAGCCCCAGCATTTT.

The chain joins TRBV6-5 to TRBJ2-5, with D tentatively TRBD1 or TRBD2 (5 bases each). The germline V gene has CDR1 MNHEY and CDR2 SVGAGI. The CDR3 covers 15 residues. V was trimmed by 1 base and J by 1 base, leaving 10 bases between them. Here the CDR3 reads CASSYLRGPQETQYF. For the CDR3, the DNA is TGTGCCAGCAGTTACTTGAGGGGACCCCAAGAGACCCAGTACTTC.

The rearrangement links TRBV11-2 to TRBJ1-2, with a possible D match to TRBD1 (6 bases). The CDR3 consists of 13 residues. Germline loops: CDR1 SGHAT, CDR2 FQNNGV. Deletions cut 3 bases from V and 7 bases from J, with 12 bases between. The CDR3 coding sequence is TGTGCCAGCAGCTTCGGACAGTCGGGTGGCTACACCTTC. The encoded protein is CASSFGQSGGYTF.

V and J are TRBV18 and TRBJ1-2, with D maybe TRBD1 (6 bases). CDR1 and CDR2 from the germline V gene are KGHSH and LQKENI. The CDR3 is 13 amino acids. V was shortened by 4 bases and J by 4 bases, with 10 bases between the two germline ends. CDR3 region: CASSLTGTYGYTF. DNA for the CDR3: TGTGCCAGCTCACTAACAGGGACCTATGGCTACACCTTC.

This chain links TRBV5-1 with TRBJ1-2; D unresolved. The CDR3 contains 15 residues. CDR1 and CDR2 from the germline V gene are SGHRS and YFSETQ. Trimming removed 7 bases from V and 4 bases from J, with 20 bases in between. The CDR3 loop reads CASGEESPQVYGYTF. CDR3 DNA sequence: TGCGCCAGCGGGGAAGAGAGCCCCCAAGTCTATGGCTACACCTTC.

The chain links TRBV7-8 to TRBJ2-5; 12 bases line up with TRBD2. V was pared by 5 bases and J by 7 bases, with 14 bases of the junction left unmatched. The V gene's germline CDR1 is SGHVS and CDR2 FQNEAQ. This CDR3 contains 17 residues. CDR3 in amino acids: CASSPLAGGLSFGTQYF. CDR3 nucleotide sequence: TGTGCCAGCAGCCCACTAGCGGGGGGCCTCTCTTTTGGGACCCAGTACTTC.

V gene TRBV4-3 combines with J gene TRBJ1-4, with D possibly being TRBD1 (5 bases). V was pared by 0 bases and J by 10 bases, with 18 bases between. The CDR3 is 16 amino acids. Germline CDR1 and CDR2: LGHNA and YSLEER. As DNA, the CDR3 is TGCGCCAGCAGCCAAGATCGGGGTCAGGGCGGGGGAAAACTGTTTTTT. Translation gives CASSQDRGQGGGKLFF.

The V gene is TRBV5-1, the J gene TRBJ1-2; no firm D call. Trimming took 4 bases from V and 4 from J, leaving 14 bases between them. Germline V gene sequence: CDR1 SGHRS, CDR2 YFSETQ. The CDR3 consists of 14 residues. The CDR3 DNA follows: TGCGCCAGCAGCGTCTCCCCGGGGAGCTATGGCTACACCTTC. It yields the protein CASSVSPGSYGYTF.

DNA for the CDR3: TGCGCCAGCAGCGCGGGACAGGGTTCGTACGAGCAGTACTTC. Translation gives CASSAGQGSYEQYF. The V gene is TRBV5-1, the J gene TRBJ2-7; 9 bases line up with TRBD1. Losses at the gene ends were 4 bases for V and 4 bases for J; bases not matched to a gene: 6. Germline V gene sequence: CDR1 SGHRS, CDR2 YFSETQ. The CDR3 loop spans 14 amino acids.

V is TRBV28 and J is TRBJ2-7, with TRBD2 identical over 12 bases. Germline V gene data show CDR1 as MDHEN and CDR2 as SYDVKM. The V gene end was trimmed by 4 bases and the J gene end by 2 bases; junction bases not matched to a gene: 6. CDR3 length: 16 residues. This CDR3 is CASSSLAGGTAYEQYF. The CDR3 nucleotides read TGTGCCAGCAGTTCTCTAGCGGGAGGGACTGCCTACGAGCAGTACTTC.

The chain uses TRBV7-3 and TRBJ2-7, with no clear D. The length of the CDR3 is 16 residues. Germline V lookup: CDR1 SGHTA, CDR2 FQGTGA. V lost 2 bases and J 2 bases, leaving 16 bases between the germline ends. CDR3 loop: CASSLVVMDETYEQYF. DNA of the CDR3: TGTGCCAGCAGCTTAGTCGTTATGGATGAAACCTACGAGCAGTACTTC.

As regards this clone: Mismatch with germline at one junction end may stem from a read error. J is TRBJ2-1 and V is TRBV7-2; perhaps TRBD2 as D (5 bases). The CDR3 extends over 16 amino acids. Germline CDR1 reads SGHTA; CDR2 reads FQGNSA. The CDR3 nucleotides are TGTGCCAGCAGCGTAGCAAAGGGAGTGGCCTACAATGAGCAGTTCTTC. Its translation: CASSVAKGVAYNEQFF.